This T cell receptor (beta chain) was profiled in a study of T cells in Graves' hyperthyroidism and ophthalmopathy. Overall study context: Peripheral blood draws took place at initial diagnosis, ahead of any treatment.

Investigators excluded patients with uncontrolled infection, other autoimmune disease, pregnancy or lactation. The CDR3 regions of TCR beta were amplified from RNA transcripts. TCR CDR3 regions were first amplified by RT-PCR with HTBI primers. TCRdb reanalysed the multiplex PCR reads using MiXCR and keeps one entry per CDR3 protein. The sample shows nearly 600,000 distinct CDR3 sequences, 12% to 15% of them seen only once. Per germline, CDR1 MNHEY and CDR2 SMNVEV (reference sequence). J lost 0 bases, V lost 3 bases, and 2 bases had no gene match. This CDR3 contains 16 residues. This clonotype was observed many times.

This receptor was obtained from a woman aged 18 to 35 with Graves' ophthalmopathy. V usage is TRBV27 and J usage is TRBJ2-7; TRBD2 matches 13 bases. Sequenced sample: blood. The CDR3 is CASSLTSGRSSYEQYF. CDR3 DNA: TGTGCCAGCAGTTTGACTAGCGGGAGGTCCTCCTACGAGCAGTACTTC.